This T cell receptor (beta chain) emerged from a study of blood T cell repertoires in COVID-19. Trimming removed 6 bases from V and 5 bases from J, with 7 bases in between. The CDR3 is 12 residues long. CDR1 MNHEY and CDR2 SVGAGI come from the germline V gene. Original methodology: How many nucleated cells were present was estimated from reference gene primer amplification. Libraries were prepared by immunoSEQ multiplex PCR; TCRdb keeps only in-frame clonotypes and omits some of them. D and trimming come from the DNA, and the V and J calls and clone size come from that table. The sample yields hundreds of thousands of clones, roughly 87% seen once.

This clonotype was obtained from a woman aged 18-29 years who had recovered from COVID-19. Specimen: peripheral blood. V is TRBV6-5 and J is TRBJ1-4; no definite D call. The CDR3 DNA reads as TGTGCCAGCAGGGCCAGAAATGAAAAACTGTTTTTT. It codes for CASRARNEKLFF.